This T cell receptor (beta chain) was documented in a study of T cell repertoires in cytomegalovirus infection. Looking at the study overall: It can be stated that public TCR beta signatures indicated CMV infection as well as a matching HLA type.

TCRdb analysed the reads with MiXCR anew, one entry per CDR3 protein. Of under 800,000 distinct CDR3 sequences in the sample, more than 20% were seen once. V lost 4 bases and J 7 bases, leaving 10 bases between the germline ends. There are 13 residues in the CDR3. The germline gives CDR1 MGHDK, CDR2 SYGVNS. Details on this clonotype: Antigen specificity is unknown.

General study findings and limits: CMV-specific TCR beta clonotypes restricted by HLA-C were the ones dominating the ex vivo response. Carriers of CMV plus the relevant HLA were identified by cumulative public TCR beta family frequency.

The source material was CD8+ T cells from PBMCs. The chain is built from TRBV25-1 and TRBJ1-4, with D possibly TRBD1 on 6 matching bases. This receptor was obtained from a human donor in good health (CMV status not recorded). Some clones in this sample may be carry-over from other donors' samples. Here the CDR3 reads CASSGRGIEKLFF. The CDR3 DNA follows: TGTGCCAGCAGTGGCAGGGGTATTGAAAAACTGTTTTTT. Filled out from reference TRBV25-1 and TRBJ1-4, the complete variable domain reads EADIYQTPRYLVIGTGKKITLECSQTMGHDKMYWYQQDPGMELHLIHYSYGVNSTEKGDLSSESTVSRIRTEHFPLTLESARPSHTSQYLCASSGRGIEKLFFGSGTQLSVL.